The following is a T cell receptor beta chain sequence with its context. No antigen is known for it. CD45RO-negative cells were positively selected for CCR7, leaving out terminally differentiated effector memory CD45RA+ cells. This record belongs to a study of shared clonotypes between healthy human individuals. With 5 bases removed from V and 4 bases from J, the gap between germline ends came to 9 bases. This CDR3 comprises 14 residues. CDR1 and CDR2 (germline): SGHAT, FQNNGV. The table came from immunoSEQ multiplex PCR; TCRdb's copy has only in-frame clones and leaves some out. Of about 2,100,000 clones in the sample, roughly 91% are singletons; the top ten hold 1.7%. General observations from the study: Shared across a handful of donors were 5% to 6% of the naive CD4 clonotypes.

The sequenced sample consisted of naive CD8+ T cells from PBMCs. This chain uses TRBV11-2 with TRBJ2-6; D unresolved. The receptor's source is a young man in good health. Some clones in this sample may be carry-over from other donors' samples. This chain's CDR3 is CASSAEGGANVLTF. The CDR3 DNA sequence: TGTGCCAGCAGCGCCGAAGGGGGGGCCAACGTCCTGACTTTC.